Sequencing of this T cell receptor beta chain was carried out in a study of OX40 agonist ivuxolimab in advanced cancers. Study context: Participants averaged approximately 65 years of age (range roughly 23 to 80) and were roughly 83% male. Two patients with cutaneous melanoma and one with hepatocellular carcinoma, three in total, showed partial responses. Whole-study results and caveats: On average, CD8+ T cells showed a greater number of expanded clones than CD4+. Dose levels from 0.1 to 3.0 mg/kg saw CD4+ and CD8+ blood T cells expand clonally by week 6.

Notes on this clone: The antigen is not known.

Germline V gene data show CDR1 as SGHAT and CDR2 as FQNNGV. This CDR3 is 14 amino acids long. V lost 4 bases and J lost 3, with 13 bases in between. Measured with immunoSEQ multiplex PCR; TCRdb has only the in-frame clones, and not every one. The sample contains 50,000 to 75,000 clones, around nine tenths of which appear only once. The sequence was obtained from an adult with an advanced solid tumor such as melanoma, head and neck, liver or kidney cancer. The V and J genes are TRBV11-2 and TRBJ2-7; D is perhaps TRBD1 or TRBD2 (7 bases each). Sequencing was performed on CD4+ or CD8+ T cells sorted from blood, taken in a trial of the OX40 agonist ivuxolimab. CDR3 amino acids: CASSWGGQNYEQYF. As DNA, the CDR3 is TGTGCCAGCAGCTGGGGGGGACAGAACTACGAGCAGTACTTC.